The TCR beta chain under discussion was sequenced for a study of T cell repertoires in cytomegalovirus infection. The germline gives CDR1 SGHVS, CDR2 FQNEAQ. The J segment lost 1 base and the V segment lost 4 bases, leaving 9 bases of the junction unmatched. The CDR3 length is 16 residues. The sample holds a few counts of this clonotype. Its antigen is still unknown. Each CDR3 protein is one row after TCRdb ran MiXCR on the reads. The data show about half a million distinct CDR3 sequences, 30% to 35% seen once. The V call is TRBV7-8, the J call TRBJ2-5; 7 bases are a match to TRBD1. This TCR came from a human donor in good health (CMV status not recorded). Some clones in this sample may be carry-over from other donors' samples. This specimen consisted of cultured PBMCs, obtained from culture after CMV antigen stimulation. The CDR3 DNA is TGTGCCAGCAGCTCCACCCGGACAGGAGCCCAAGAGACCCAGTACTTC. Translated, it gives CASSSTRTGAQETQYF.